The 10 T cell receptor beta chains below come from one sample, sequenced in a study of patients and donors after allogeneic stem cell transplantation. One entry per CDR3 protein, called by TCRdb with MiXCR from the RT-PCR reads. The sample yields about 110,000 distinct CDR3 sequences, less than 45% seen once. The sample comprised blood, either unsorted or a sorted T cell fraction (not recorded which). All receptors derive from a human donor who was either an allogeneic HSCT recipient or a stem cell or donor lymphocyte infusion donor (not recorded which). It is not recorded whose cells these are; they may come from a transplant donor.

The V gene is TRBV29-1, the J gene TRBJ2-2; D is uncertain. Germline CDR1 SQVTM, CDR2 ANQGSEA. There are 11 residues in the CDR3. Trimming took off 6 bases at V and 6 bases at J, with 8 bases between the two ends. The CDR3 nucleotides are TGCAGCGTCAAGGGCCCCGGGGAGCTGTTTTTT. Its translation is CSVKGPGELFF.

The J gene is TRBJ2-3, the V gene TRBV11-3; 9 bases are a match to TRBD2. In germline, CDR1 is SGHNT, CDR2 YENEEA. The V gene end was trimmed by 3 bases and the J gene end by 3 bases; junction bases not matched to a gene: 13. The CDR3 has 18 residues. In nucleotides, the CDR3 is TGTGCCAGCAGCTTCGGCAAACATAGCGGGAGTCGTACAGATACGCAGTATTTT. Encoded protein: CASSFGKHSGSRTDTQYF.

J is TRBJ2-5 and V is TRBV7-2; 7 nucleotides line up with TRBD1. V lost 5 bases and J lost 4; bases outside the gene matches: 7. Germline V gene data show CDR1 as SGHTA and CDR2 as FQGNSA. The CDR3 consists of 14 residues. CDR3 in amino acids: CASSPDRPLETQYF. For the CDR3, the DNA is TGTGCCAGCAGCCCGGACAGGCCCCTAGAGACCCAGTACTTC.

This chain links TRBV7-2 with TRBJ2-7; D gene unclear. With 1 base removed from V and 3 bases from J, the gap between germline ends came to 10 bases. Germline V gene lookup returns CDR1 SGHTA and CDR2 FQGNSA. The length of the CDR3 is 14 residues. CDR3 amino acids: CASSLVGKGYEQYF. For the CDR3, the DNA is TGTGCCAGCAGCTTAGTAGGGAAGGGCTACGAGCAGTACTTC.

V is TRBV30 and J is TRBJ1-5; TRBD1 matches 7 bases. The J segment lost 7 bases and the V segment lost 5 bases, leaving 8 bases of the junction unmatched. This CDR3 has 13 amino acids. The germline V gene has CDR1 GTSNPN and CDR2 SVGIG (reference sequence). This CDR3 is CAWRDREGQPQHF. CDR3 bases: TGTGCCTGGCGAGACAGGGAGGGCCAGCCCCAGCATTTT. Using reference TRBV30 and TRBJ1-5 for the parts outside the CDR3, the full variable domain is SQTIHQWPATLVQPVGSPLSLECTVEGTSNPNLYWYRQAAGRGLQLLFYSVGIGQISSEVPQNLSASRPQDRQFILSSKKLLLSDSGFYLCAWRDREGQPQHFGDGTRLSIL.

The rearrangement uses TRBV27 and TRBJ2-5; TRBD2 aligns across 13 bases. The CDR3 length is 16 residues. Germline V gene data show CDR1 as MNHEY and CDR2 as SMNVEV (reference sequence). J lost 3 bases, V lost 4 bases, and 5 bases had no gene match. Written as DNA, the CDR3 is TGTGCCAGCAGTTCCCCACTAGCGGGAGGGGAAGAGACCCAGTACTTC. It yields the protein CASSSPLAGGEETQYF.

The rearrangement uses TRBV12-3 or TRBV12-4 and TRBJ1-6, with TRBD1 as a possible D gene (6 bases). The CDR3 length is 13 residues. V lost 7 bases and J 9 bases, leaving 13 bases between the germline ends. CDR3 nucleotide sequence: TGTGCCAGCACTGGGACACCTACTTCACCCCTCCACTTT. Translating gives CASTGTPTSPLHF.

This clonotype was seen only a few times. The rearrangement links TRBV5-1 to TRBJ2-3; D call uncertain. Trimming took 0 bases from V and 0 from J, leaving 5 bases between them. Germline lookup yields CDR1 SGHRS and CDR2 YFSETQ. The length of the CDR3 is 14 residues. The CDR3 nucleotides read TGCGCCAGCAGCTTGGGTGTGAGCACAGATACGCAGTATTTT. Translated: CASSLGVSTDTQYF.

This clonotype has more than one count but fewer than ten. The chain recombines TRBV5-1 with TRBJ1-1; possible D gene TRBD1, 6 bases. V lost 4 bases, J lost 7 bases, and 11 bases lay in between. Germline CDR1 SGHRS, CDR2 YFSETQ. This CDR3 comprises 12 residues. Written as DNA, the CDR3 is TGCGCCAGCAGCCTTTACAGGGATGAAGCTTTCTTT. Translating it yields CASSLYRDEAFF.

J is TRBJ2-5 and V is TRBV5-1, with a possible D match to TRBD1 (6 bases). V gave up 4 bases and J gave up 3 bases, with 13 bases separating them. This CDR3 is built from 14 residues. CDR1 is SGHRS and CDR2 is YFSETQ in the germline V gene. The CDR3: CASSIRDTEETQYF. The CDR3, as DNA: TGCGCCAGCAGCATCCGGGACACTGAAGAGACCCAGTACTTC.